The present entry profiles one T cell receptor beta chain with its context. This entry comes from a study of T cell changes during pregnancy in multiple sclerosis. Using immunoSEQ multiplex PCR, the repertoire was profiled, and TCRdb retains in-frame clones only, with some absent. The profile shows about 38,000 clones, 90% to 95% of them singletons. The input for sequencing was CD8+ T cells from peripheral blood mononuclear cells, taken in the second trimester of pregnancy. This clonotype originated in a female donor with multiple sclerosis, enrolled in a pregnancy study.

CDR3 bases: TGTGCCAGCAGCCAAGAAACAGGGGGCGGCTATGGCTACACCTTC. This translates into CASSQETGGGYGYTF. The chain uses TRBV4-2 and TRBJ1-2; TRBD1 agrees at 9 bases. The CDR3 has 15 residues. V lost 0 bases, J lost 4 bases, and 3 bases stayed unmatched. Germline V CDR1 and CDR2: LGHNA, YNFKEQ.